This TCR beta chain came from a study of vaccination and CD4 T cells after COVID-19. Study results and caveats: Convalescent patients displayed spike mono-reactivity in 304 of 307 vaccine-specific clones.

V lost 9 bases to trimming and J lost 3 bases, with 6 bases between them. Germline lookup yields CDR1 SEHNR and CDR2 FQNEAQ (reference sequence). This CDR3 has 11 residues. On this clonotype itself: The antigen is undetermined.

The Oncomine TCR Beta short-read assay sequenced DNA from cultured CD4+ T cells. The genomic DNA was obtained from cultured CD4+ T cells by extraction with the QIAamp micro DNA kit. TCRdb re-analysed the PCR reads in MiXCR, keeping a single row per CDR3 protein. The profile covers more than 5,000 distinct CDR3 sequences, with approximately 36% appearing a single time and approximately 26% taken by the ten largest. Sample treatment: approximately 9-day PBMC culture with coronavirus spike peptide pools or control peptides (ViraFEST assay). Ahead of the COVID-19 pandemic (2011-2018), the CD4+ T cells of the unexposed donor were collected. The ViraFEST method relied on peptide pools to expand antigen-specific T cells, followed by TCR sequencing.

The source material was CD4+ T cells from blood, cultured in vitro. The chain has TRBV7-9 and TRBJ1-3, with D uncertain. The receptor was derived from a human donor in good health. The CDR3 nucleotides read TGTGCCAGTTCTCTTGGAAACACCATATATTTT. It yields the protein CASSLGNTIYF.